This T cell receptor (beta chain) was recovered during a study of beta chain features in type 1 diabetes. Study results and caveats: Moderate but significant shortening of TCRB CDR3s was recorded in all four CD4+ subsets from Type 1 diabetes patients.

Comments on this clone: Its antigen remains unidentified.

The CDR3 loop spans 15 amino acids. The germline V gene has CDR1 SSHAT and CDR2 FNYEAQ (reference sequence). V shed 2 bases, J shed 5 bases, and the junction held 5 bases outside the gene matches. As every portion of the isolated RNA was reverse transcribed, the sequencing read expressed TCRB transcripts. Generated by immunoSEQ multiplex PCR, the TCRdb table keeps only in-frame clones and is missing some. The sample records about 160,000 clones, 10% being singletons. The source is a man aged 30 to 45 with type 1 diabetes. Sequenced: central memory CD4+ T cells from blood. V and J are TRBV7-7 and TRBJ2-5; 10 nucleotides align to TRBD2. The CDR3 loop is CASSLSGTSEETQYF. CDR3 in DNA: TGTGCCAGCAGCTTATCCGGGACTAGCGAGGAGACCCAGTACTTC.